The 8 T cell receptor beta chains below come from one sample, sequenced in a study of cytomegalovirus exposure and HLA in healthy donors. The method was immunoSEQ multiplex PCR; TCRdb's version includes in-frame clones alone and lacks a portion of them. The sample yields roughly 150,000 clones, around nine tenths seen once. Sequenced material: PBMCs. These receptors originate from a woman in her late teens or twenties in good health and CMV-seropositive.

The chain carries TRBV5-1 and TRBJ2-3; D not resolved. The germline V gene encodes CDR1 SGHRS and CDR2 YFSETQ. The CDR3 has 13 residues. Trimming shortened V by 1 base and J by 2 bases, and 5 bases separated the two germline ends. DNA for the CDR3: TGCGCCAGCAGCTTGTACTCCACAGATACGCAGTATTTT. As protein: CASSLYSTDTQYF.

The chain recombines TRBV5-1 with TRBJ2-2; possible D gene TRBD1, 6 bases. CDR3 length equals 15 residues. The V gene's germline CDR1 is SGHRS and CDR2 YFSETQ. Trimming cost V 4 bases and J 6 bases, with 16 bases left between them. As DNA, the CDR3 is TGCGCCAGCAGCCACAGGGTCTTGAGGGCCGGGGAGCTGTTTTTT. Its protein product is CASSHRVLRAGELFF. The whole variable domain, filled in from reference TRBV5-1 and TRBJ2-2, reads KAGVTQTPRYLIKTRGQQVTLSCSPISGHRSVSWYQQTPGQGLQFLFEYFSETQRNKGNFPGRFSGRQFSNSRSEMNVSTLELGDSALYLCASSHRVLRAGELFFGEGSRLTVL.

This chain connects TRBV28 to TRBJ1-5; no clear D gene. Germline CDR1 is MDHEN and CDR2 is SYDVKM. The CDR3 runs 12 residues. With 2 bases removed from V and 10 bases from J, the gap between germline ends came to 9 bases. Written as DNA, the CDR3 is TGTGCCAGCAGTTTACCCACACATCCCCAGCATTTT. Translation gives CASSLPTHPQHF.

CDR3 in DNA: TGCAGTTCCGGGACAGGGGGCTTGGATACGCAGTATTTT. This translates into CSSGTGGLDTQYF. The rearrangement links TRBV29-1 to TRBJ2-3; TRBD1 matches at 12 bases. This CDR3 contains 13 residues. Germline loops: CDR1 SQVTM, CDR2 ANQGSEA.

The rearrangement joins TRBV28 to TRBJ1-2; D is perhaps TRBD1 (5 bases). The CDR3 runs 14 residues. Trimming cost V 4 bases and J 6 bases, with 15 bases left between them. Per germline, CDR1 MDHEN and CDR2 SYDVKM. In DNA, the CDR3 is TGTGCCAGCAGTTCGTCCCGACGCAGGGATGGCTACACCTTC. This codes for CASSSSRRRDGYTF.

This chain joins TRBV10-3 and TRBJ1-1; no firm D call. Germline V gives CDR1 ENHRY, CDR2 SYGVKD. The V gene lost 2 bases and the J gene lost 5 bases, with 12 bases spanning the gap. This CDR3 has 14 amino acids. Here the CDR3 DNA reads TGTGCCATCAGTGAGGAGGGTCGAGAAACTGAAGCTTTCTTT. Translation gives CAISEEGRETEAFF.

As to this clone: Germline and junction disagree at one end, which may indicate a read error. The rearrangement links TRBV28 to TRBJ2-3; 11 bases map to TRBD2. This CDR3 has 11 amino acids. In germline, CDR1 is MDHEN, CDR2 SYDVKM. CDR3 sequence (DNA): TGTGCCAGCCATAGCGGGAGGGGGGGTCATTTT. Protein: CASHSGRGGHF.

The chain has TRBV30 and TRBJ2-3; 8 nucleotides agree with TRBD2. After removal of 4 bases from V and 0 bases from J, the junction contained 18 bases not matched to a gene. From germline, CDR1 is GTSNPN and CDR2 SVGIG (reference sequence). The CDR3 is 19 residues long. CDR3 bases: TGTGCCTGGATTCAAACGGGACGGTCGACTAGCGCCAGCACAGATACGCAGTATTTT. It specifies CAWIQTGRSTSASTDTQYF.